This note documents a single T cell receptor (beta chain) sequence. Its cognate antigen is unknown. This entry belongs to a study of Ad26.COV2.S vaccination and SARS-CoV-2 variants. Study-wide background: The donor belonged to the COV1001 Ad26.COV2.S trial arm. Ad26.COV2.S shots went into the muscle once or twice, 56 days apart. General study results and limits: Breadth, reportedly substantial, characterized the spike-specific CD8+ and CD4+ T cell responses after vaccination.

The data were produced by immunoSEQ multiplex PCR, yet TCRdb's version contains in-frame clones alone and is incomplete. The sample lists about 380,000 clones, 83% occurring once. The germline gives CDR1 LNHNV, CDR2 YYDKDF (reference sequence). The CDR3 is 15 residues long. With 5 bases removed from V and 2 bases from J, the gap between germline ends came to 15 bases. Treatment in this sample: about 20 received Ad26.COV2.S at low or high dose, single or two shots; 5 received placebo; per-sample allocation not given. Sampling was done on day 63 after the first vaccine or placebo injection. The chain recombines TRBV15 with TRBJ2-5, with a possible D match to TRBD2 (6 bases). This TCR was recovered from a person aged 18-60 years who received the Ad26.COV2.S COVID-19 vaccine or a placebo. The material was peripheral blood, obtained in a trial of Ad26.COV2.S vaccine versus placebo. CDR3 region: CATSGGISIQETQYF. The CDR3 DNA is TGTGCCACCAGCGGGGGGATCAGCATACAAGAGACCCAGTACTTC.